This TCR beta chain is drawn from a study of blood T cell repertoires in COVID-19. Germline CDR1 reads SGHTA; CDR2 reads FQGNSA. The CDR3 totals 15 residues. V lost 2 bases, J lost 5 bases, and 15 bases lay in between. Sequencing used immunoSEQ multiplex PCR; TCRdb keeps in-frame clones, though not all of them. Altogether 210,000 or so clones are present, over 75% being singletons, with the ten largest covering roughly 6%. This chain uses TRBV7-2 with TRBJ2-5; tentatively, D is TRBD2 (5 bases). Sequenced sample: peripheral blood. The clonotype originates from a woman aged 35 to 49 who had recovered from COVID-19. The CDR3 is CASSLSGREWETQYF. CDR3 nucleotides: TGTGCCAGCAGCTTAAGCGGACGGGAATGGGAGACCCAGTACTTC. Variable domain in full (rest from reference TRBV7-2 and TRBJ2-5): GAGVSQSPSNKVTEKGKDVELRCDPISGHTALYWYRQSLGQGLEFLIYFQGNSAPDKSGLPSDRFSAERTGGSVSTLTIQRTQQEDSAVYLCASSLSGREWETQYFGPGTRLLVL.